The subject of this entry is one TCR beta chain. Its antigen is as yet unknown. Germline is not matched at one junction end, which may reflect a read error. The data derive from a study of T cell repertoires in cytomegalovirus infection. Study at large: Matching HLA type and CMV infection were both indicated by public TCR beta signatures.

One entry per CDR3 protein, called by TCRdb with MiXCR from the reads. Of more than 650,000 distinct CDR3 sequences listed, about a third were seen once; the top ten hold under 3.5%. Findings and limits, study-wide: Identification of carriers of CMV plus the relevant HLA was performed using cumulative public TCR beta family frequency.

This CDR3 region has 13 residues. Per germline, CDR1 MNHEY and CDR2 SVGEGT. The V and J genes are TRBV6-2 or TRBV6-3 and TRBJ2-5; D might be TRBD2 (6 bases). The TCR comes from a human donor in good health (CMV status not recorded). Some clones in this sample may be carry-over from other donors' samples. Sequencing used PBMCs. The chain's CDR3 is CSSSRSGVETQYF. Written as DNA, the CDR3 is TGTTCCAGCAGCAGATCGGGGGTAGAGACCCAGTACTTC.